This T cell receptor (beta chain) was recorded in a study of shared clonotypes between healthy human individuals. Per the germline V gene, CDR1 is SGHRS and CDR2 is YFSETQ. The V end was cut by 4 bases, the J end by 6 bases, with 17 bases between. This CDR3 has 14 residues. The CD4+ fraction was divided into a CD45RA+ naive subset and a CD45RA-negative memory subset. Turning to this clone: What it binds is not known.

Findings and limits, study-wide: Naive subsets usually exceeded memory subsets in estimated richness.

This table comes from immunoSEQ multiplex PCR, and its TCRdb copy is limited to in-frame clones, with some not included. Of approximately 2.3 million clones listed, 90% to 95% were seen once; the top ten hold under 0.45%. The V call is TRBV5-1, the J call TRBJ2-7; D might be TRBD2 (5 bases). This receptor was taken from a man aged 18 to 35 in good health. Some clones in this sample may be carry-over from other donors' samples. Sequences were obtained from naive CD4+ T cells from PBMCs. Indicated subset: CD45RA+ positively selected. CDR3 nucleotide sequence: TGCGCCAGCAGCACCGAGGGTGCATCCCGCGAGCAGTACTTC. This gives the protein CASSTEGASREQYF.